The 12 T cell receptor beta chains below all came from one sample that was sequenced in a study of cytomegalovirus exposure and HLA in healthy donors. The PCR employed 60 Vbeta primers together with 13 Jbeta primers. Profiled with immunoSEQ multiplex PCR; TCRdb holds only in-frame clones, not every one. Of 100,000 to 150,000 clones in the sample, over 65% are singletons; the top ten hold 20%. The specimen was PBMCs. The origin of the receptors is a man younger than 30 in good health and CMV-seropositive.

The J gene is TRBJ1-2, the V gene TRBV7-9; TRBD1 agrees at 10 bases. Germline V gene lookup returns CDR1 SEHNR and CDR2 FQNEAQ (reference sequence). V trimming: 1 base; J trimming: 3 bases; junction bases outside the gene matches: 5. This CDR3 comprises 16 residues. DNA for the CDR3: TGTGCCAGCAGCTTAGGGGCCGGGACAGGGGACTATGGCTACACCTTC. It is translated as CASSLGAGTGDYGYTF. Full variable domain (missing parts from reference TRBV7-9 and TRBJ1-2): DTGVSQNPRHKITKRGQNVTFRCDPISEHNRLYWYRQTLGQGPEFLTYFQNEAQLEKSRLLSDRFSAERPKGSFSTLEIQRTEQGDSAMYLCASSLGAGTGDYGYTFGSGTRLTVV.

V is TRBV18 and J is TRBJ1-5, with D unclear. CDR3 size: 13 residues. Deletions cut 4 bases from V and 5 bases from J, with 9 bases between. Germline-derived CDR1 and CDR2 are KGHSH and LQKENI. This chain's CDR3 is CASSRGKDQPQHF. The CDR3 DNA is TGTGCCAGCTCACGAGGGAAAGATCAGCCCCAGCATTTT.

The CDR3 sequence: CASSLGQVNNEQFF. The CDR3 nucleotides are TGTGCCAGCAGCTTAGGCCAGGTGAACAATGAGCAGTTCTTC. The chain is built from TRBV13 and TRBJ2-1; D is undetermined. V lost 0 bases to trimming and J lost 5 bases, with 8 bases between them. CDR3 length equals 14 residues. The germline V gene has CDR1 PRHDT and CDR2 FYEKMQ (reference sequence).

The chain combines TRBV30 with TRBJ2-5, with TRBD1 matching over 9 bases. The J call is uncertain, as TRBJ2-7 better fits the DNA end. Germline V gene data show CDR1 as GTSNPN and CDR2 as SVGIG (reference sequence). The CDR3 contains 13 residues. The CDR3 DNA follows: TGTGCCTGGACCAGGGACAGGGTCGGCGAGCAGTACTTC. Protein: CAWTRDRVGEQYF.

The chain has TRBV10-2 and TRBJ2-7; 8 bases agree with TRBD2. CDR1 and CDR2 from the germline V gene are WSHSY and SAAADI. The CDR3 length is 14 residues. V lost 6 bases and J lost 0; bases outside the gene matches: 4. CDR3 bases: TGCGCCAGCAGCCACACTAGCGGCTCCTACGAGCAGTACTTC. Translation: CASSHTSGSYEQYF.

The V gene is TRBV4-2, the J gene TRBJ2-2; weak D call: TRBD2 (5 bases). CDR1 and CDR2 from the germline V gene are LGHNA and YNFKEQ. V lost 6 bases, J lost 3 bases, and 17 bases lay in between. The CDR3 is 16 residues long. The CDR3: CASRPVGRGYTGELFF. DNA for the CDR3: TGTGCCAGCAGACCCGTTGGTCGGGGATACACCGGGGAGCTGTTTTTT.

The chain employs TRBV27 and TRBJ2-3; 11 bases align to TRBD2. Losses at the gene ends were 6 bases for V and 6 bases for J; bases not matched to a gene: 5. This CDR3 has 14 residues. The germline CDR1 and CDR2 sequences are MNHEY and SMNVEV (reference sequence). The CDR3 region has the DNA TGTGCCAGCAGACTAGCGGGGGTGTCGGATACGCAGTATTTT. This codes for CASRLAGVSDTQYF.

This clone occurred once. The chain is built from TRBV28 and TRBJ1-2; 7 nucleotides align to TRBD1. The CDR3 runs to 13 residues. V dropped 5 bases and J dropped 8; count of bases not matched to a gene: 8. Looked up from germline, CDR1 is MDHEN and CDR2 is SYDVKM. CDR3 nucleotides: TGTGCCAGCAGTCAGATGACAGGGACGGGCTACACCTTC. Translated: CASSQMTGTGYTF.

The chain combines TRBV10-3 with TRBJ1-2; TRBD1 agrees at 8 bases. This CDR3 has 12 amino acids. Losses at the gene ends were 9 bases for V and 4 bases for J; bases not matched to a gene: 4. CDR1 is ENHRY and CDR2 is SYGVKD in the germline V gene. CDR3 residues: CAIDRGSYGYTF. The CDR3 region has the DNA TGTGCCATAGACAGGGGAAGCTATGGCTACACCTTC.

V and J are TRBV28 and TRBJ1-5; D is uncertain. V was cut by 3 bases and J by 6 bases, with 12 bases left in between. This CDR3 has 14 amino acids. The germline V gene encodes CDR1 MDHEN and CDR2 SYDVKM. CDR3 residues: CASSFRGKIQPQHF. DNA of the CDR3: TGTGCCAGCAGTTTCAGAGGGAAGATTCAGCCCCAGCATTTT.

The chain couples TRBV9 to TRBJ2-1, with D unresolved. Trimming shortened V by 4 bases and J by 0 bases, and 8 bases separated the two germline ends. This CDR3 contains 14 residues. The germline CDR1 and CDR2 sequences are SGDLS and YYNGEE. Written as DNA, the CDR3 is TGTGCCAGCAGCCGTCAAGCCTCCTACAATGAGCAGTTCTTC. Protein: CASSRQASYNEQFF.

The genes are TRBV27 and TRBJ2-5; D uncertain. V was shortened by 4 bases and J by 2 bases, with 2 bases between the two germline ends. The CDR3 spans 11 residues. The V gene's germline CDR1 is MNHEY and CDR2 SMNVEV (reference sequence). The DNA for the CDR3 is TGTGCCAGCAGTTCTCAAGAGACCCAGTACTTC. It translates to CASSSQETQYF.